Listed below are T cell receptor beta chains from one sample, sequenced in a study of cytotoxic CD8 clonotypes in ibrutinib-treated CLL. Assay: immunoSEQ multiplex PCR; the TCRdb copy retains only in-frame clones and omits some. The sample contains roughly 300,000 clones, roughly three quarters of which appear only once. The sequencing used PBMCs, collected at disease progression, from a patient treated with ibrutinib. The source is a human donor with chronic lymphocytic leukemia. Each CDR3 is given with its conserved first and last residue. Fields, in order: clone size, V gene, J gene, D gene, CDR3 protein, CDR3 DNA. A D gene is named only where the DNA matches it firmly. A row's size may be missing; if present it is once, few, many or a size class.

-	TRBV18	TRBJ2-5	-	CASSPARGAQETQYF	TGTGCCAGCTCACCAGCCAGGGGGGCGCAAGAGACCCAGTACTTC
-	TRBV5-1	TRBJ1-2	TRBD1	CASSLAAGGANGYTF	TGCGCCAGCAGCTTGGCGGCAGGGGGCGCGAATGGCTACACCTTC
-	TRBV6-1	TRBJ2-7	-	CASNQRAYEQYF	TGTGCCAGCAATCAGCGGGCCTACGAGCAGTACTTC
few	TRBV9	TRBJ2-3	-	CASSVGLALVGADTQYF	TGTGCCAGCAGCGTAGGGCTAGCGCTGGTGGGCGCAGATACGCAGTATTTT
-	TRBV2	TRBJ2-1	-	CATLPGDLALRSYNEQFF	TGTGCCACCCTTCCTGGGGATCTTGCATTACGCTCCTACAATGAGCAGTTCTTC
-	TRBV11-2	TRBJ2-5	-	CASSLVLGGKETQYF	TGTGCCAGCAGCTTAGTGTTGGGGGGCAAAGAGACCCAGTACTTC
-	TRBV6-1	TRBJ1-1	-	CASSGQVIMNTEAFF	TGTGCCAGCAGTGGACAGGTAATCATGAACACTGAAGCTTTCTTT
-	TRBV7-9	TRBJ2-7	TRBD1	CASTPRTGTSYEQYF	TGTGCCAGCACCCCAAGGACAGGGACCTCCTACGAGCAGTACTTC
-	TRBV11-3	TRBJ2-2	TRBD2	CASSFGLAGGTGELFF	TGTGCCAGCAGCTTCGGCCTAGCGGGAGGCACCGGGGAGCTGTTTTTT
-	TRBV7-9	TRBJ2-5	-	CASSRDSDTWETQYF	TGTGCCAGCAGCCGAGACAGTGACACGTGGGAGACCCAGTACTTC
-	TRBV2	TRBJ1-2	-	CASSEGKSGYGYTF	TGTGCCAGCAGTGAAGGGAAATCGGGGTATGGCTACACCTTC
-	TRBV4-3	TRBJ2-3	TRBD2	CASSQGSGRRDTQYF	TGCGCCAGCAGCCAGGGTAGCGGGAGGCGGGATACGCAGTATTTT
-	TRBV5-6	TRBJ2-1	-	CASSLGMRLNEQFF	TGTGCCAGCAGCTTGGGAATGAGGCTTAATGAGCAGTTCTTC
-	TRBV9	TRBJ2-5	TRBD2	CASSVGSGRSGETQYF	TGTGCCAGCAGCGTAGGTAGCGGGAGGTCTGGGGAGACCCAGTACTTC
-	TRBV10-3	TRBJ2-1	-	CAISESGKPFIDNEQFF	TGTGCCATCAGTGAGTCTGGTAAGCCCTTTATTGACAATGAGCAGTTCTTC
-	TRBV6-1	TRBJ2-7	-	CASSEGRTSGEQYF	TGTGCCAGCAGTGAGGGGAGGACCTCCGGCGAGCAGTACTTC
-	TRBV7-6	TRBJ2-5	-	CASSLGLETQYF	TGTGCCAGCAGCTTAGGATTGGAGACCCAGTACTTC
-	TRBV19	TRBJ1-4	-	CASSMGRDEEKLFF	TGTGCCAGTAGTATGGGGCGGGACGAAGAAAAACTGTTTTTT
-	TRBV28	TRBJ1-2	-	CATFPPVSYGYTF	TGTGCCACCTTCCCCCCTGTTAGCTATGGCTACACCTTC
-	TRBV5-6	TRBJ2-7	-	CASSSQYEQYF	TGTGCCAGCAGCTCCCAATACGAGCAGTACTTC
-	TRBV12-5	TRBJ1-2	TRBD1	CASGTTGNGYTF	TGTGCTAGTGGCACGACAGGGAATGGCTACACCTTC
-	TRBV2	TRBJ2-7	-	CASSPDPPYEQYF	TGTGCCAGCAGTCCAGATCCTCCCTACGAGCAGTACTTC
-	TRBV18	TRBJ2-7	-	CASSQGLMVYEQYF	TGTGCCAGCTCACAGGGGTTGATGGTCTACGAGCAGTACTTC
few	TRBV6-1	TRBJ1-2	TRBD1	CASSVRQGTVSNYGYTF	TGTGCCAGCAGTGTGAGACAGGGGACCGTGTCTAACTATGGCTACACCTTC
-	TRBV7-6	TRBJ2-5	TRBD1	CASSLGGGQGASETQYF	TGTGCCAGCAGCTTAGGCGGGGGACAGGGGGCCTCAGAGACCCAGTACTTC
few	TRBV28	TRBJ2-1	TRBD2	CASSLILAGDNEQFF	TGTGCCAGCAGTTTAATACTAGCGGGAGACAATGAGCAGTTCTTC
once	TRBV11-3	TRBJ1-2	TRBD1	CASSFIRGRGYTF	TGTGCCAGCAGCTTTATCAGGGGGCGAGGCTACACCTTC
few	TRBV29-1	TRBJ2-2	-	CSGDNANTGELFF	TGCAGCGGGGACAACGCGAACACCGGGGAGCTGTTTTTT
-	TRBV18	TRBJ2-3	-	CASSPAQATDTQYF	TGTGCCAGCTCACCGGCGCAGGCAACAGATACGCAGTATTTT
-	TRBV5-8	TRBJ1-1	-	CASSEGTLYVETEAFF	TGTGCCAGCAGCGAAGGGACACTCTACGTGGAAACTGAAGCTTTCTTT
once	TRBV5-6	TRBJ2-7	TRBD1	CASSPGQALYEQYF	TGTGCCAGCAGCCCGGGACAGGCACTTTACGAGCAGTACTTC
-	TRBV9	TRBJ2-1	-	CASSATTSRKYNEQFF	TGTGCCAGCAGCGCTACGACTAGTCGGAAGTACAATGAGCAGTTCTTC
-	TRBV18	TRBJ2-7	-	CASSPREGGYEQYF	TGTGCCAGCTCACCACGTGAGGGGGGCTACGAGCAGTACTTC
-	TRBV28	TRBJ2-5	TRBD2	CASSPPEASGETQYF	TGTGCCAGCAGCCCTCCCGAGGCTAGCGGAGAGACCCAGTACTTC
-	TRBV19	TRBJ1-3	-	CASSRQGHAGNTIYF	TGTGCCAGTAGCCGGCAGGGGCACGCTGGAAACACCATATATTTT
once	TRBV9	TRBJ2-2	TRBD1	CASSHRDRDPGELFF	TGTGCCAGCAGCCACCGGGACAGGGACCCCGGGGAGCTGTTTTTT
-	TRBV5-1	TRBJ2-5	TRBD2	CASSLRTSGSGVLETQYF	TGCGCCAGCAGCTTGCGGACTAGCGGGAGTGGGGTCCTAGAGACCCAGTACTTC
few	TRBV7-8	TRBJ1-1	-	CASSPPHGGSPEAFF	TGTGCCAGCAGCCCTCCTCACGGGGGGTCTCCTGAAGCTTTCTTT
-	TRBV2	TRBJ1-2	-	CASSEDSQRGYTF	TGTGCCAGCAGTGAGGACAGTCAACGTGGCTACACCTTC
-	TRBV4-1	TRBJ2-7	-	CASSQYPIAYEQYF	TGCGCCAGCAGCCAGTACCCCATAGCCTACGAGCAGTACTTC
few	TRBV7-2	TRBJ1-6	-	CASSLKTVFGSYNSPLHF	TGTGCCAGCAGCTTAAAGACAGTTTTCGGCTCCTATAATTCACCCCTCCACTTT
-	TRBV6-1	TRBJ1-4	TRBD1	CASSEGGTGNEKLFF	TGTGCCAGCAGTGAAGGTGGGACAGGAAATGAAAAACTGTTTTTT